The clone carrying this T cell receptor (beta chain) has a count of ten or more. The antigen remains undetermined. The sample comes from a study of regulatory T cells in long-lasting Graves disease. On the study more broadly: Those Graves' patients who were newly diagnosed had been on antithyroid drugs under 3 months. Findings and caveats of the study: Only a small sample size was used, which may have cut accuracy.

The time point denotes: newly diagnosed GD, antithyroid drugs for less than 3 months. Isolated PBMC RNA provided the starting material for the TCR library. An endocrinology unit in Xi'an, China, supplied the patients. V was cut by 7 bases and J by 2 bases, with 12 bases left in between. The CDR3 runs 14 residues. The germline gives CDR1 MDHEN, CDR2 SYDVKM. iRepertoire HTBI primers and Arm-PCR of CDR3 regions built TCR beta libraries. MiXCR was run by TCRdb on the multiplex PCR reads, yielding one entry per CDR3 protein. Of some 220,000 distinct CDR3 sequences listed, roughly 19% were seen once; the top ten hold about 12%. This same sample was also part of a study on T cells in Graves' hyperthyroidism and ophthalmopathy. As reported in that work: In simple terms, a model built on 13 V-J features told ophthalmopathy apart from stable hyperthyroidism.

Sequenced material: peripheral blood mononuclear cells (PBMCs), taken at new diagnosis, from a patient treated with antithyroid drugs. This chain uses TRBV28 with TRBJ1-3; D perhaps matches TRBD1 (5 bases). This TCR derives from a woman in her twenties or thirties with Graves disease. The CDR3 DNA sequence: TGTGCCAGCATCGACGGGGGGGCTGGAAACACCATATATTTT. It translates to CASIDGGAGNTIYF. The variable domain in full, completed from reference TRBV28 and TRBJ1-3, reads DVKVTQSSRYLVKRTGEKVFLECVQDMDHENMFWYRQDPGLGLRLIYFSYDVKMKEKGDIPEGYSVSREKKERFSLILESASTNQTSMYLCASIDGGAGNTIYFGEGSWLTVV.